These 13 T cell receptor beta chains were sequenced from one sample in a study of shared clonotypes between healthy human individuals. The assay was immunoSEQ multiplex PCR, and TCRdb's table has in-frame clones only and misses some. The repertoire holds fewer than 650,000 clones, with around 77% as singletons. Sequencing was carried out using PBMCs. The receptors stem from a middle-aged woman in good health. Some clones in this sample may be carry-over from other donors' samples.

J is TRBJ2-3 and V is TRBV20-1; possibly TRBD2 for D (7 bases). Germline CDR1 and CDR2: DFQATT and SNEGSKA (reference sequence). The CDR3 consists of 11 residues. Here the CDR3 reads CTPPTGGPQYF. The DNA for the CDR3 is TGCACCCCTCCTACGGGGGGCCCGCAGTATTTT.

The rearrangement joins TRBV19 to TRBJ2-3; D is unresolved. The CDR3 has 13 residues. CDR1 and CDR2 (germline): LNHDA, SQIVND (reference sequence). V lost 3 bases and J lost 4, with 8 bases in between. This CDR3 is CASSISAADTQYF. The DNA for the CDR3 is TGTGCCAGTAGTATTTCCGCGGCAGATACGCAGTATTTT.

The chain uses TRBV19 and TRBJ2-7; D ambiguous. The CDR3 totals 14 residues. Germline CDR1 LNHDA, CDR2 SQIVND (reference sequence). Deletions cut 4 bases from V and 2 bases from J, with 12 bases between. CDR3 region: CASSSQPGTYEQYF. In nucleotides, the CDR3 is TGTGCCAGTAGTAGCCAGCCAGGTACCTACGAGCAGTACTTC.

This clone was found once. This rearrangement joins TRBV27 to TRBJ2-1; D tentatively reads TRBD1 or TRBD2 (7 bases each). Between the trimmed V and J ends, which lost 5 bases and 10 bases, there was a span of 18 bases. The CDR3 spans 14 residues. The germline gives CDR1 MNHEY, CDR2 SMNVEV (reference sequence). The chain's CDR3 is CASSDRVIAGEQFF. The CDR3 nucleotides read TGTGCCAGCAGTGACAGGGTAATAGCGGGCGAGCAGTTCTTC.

The chain is built from TRBV11-3 and TRBJ2-2, with 14 bases fitting TRBD2. This CDR3 is 18 amino acids long. CDR1 SGHNT and CDR2 YENEEA come from the germline V gene. The trim removed 6 bases at V and 0 bases at J, leaving 6 bases unmatched. The CDR3 bases are TGTGCCAGCAGTGGCGGACTAGCGGGAGGCACGAACACCGGGGAGCTGTTTTTT. It encodes CASSGGLAGGTNTGELFF. Filled out from reference TRBV11-3 and TRBJ2-2, the complete variable domain reads EAGVVQSPRYKIIEKKQPVAFWCNPISGHNTLYWYLQNLGQGPELLIRYENEEAVDDSQLPKDRFSAERLKGVDSTLKIQPAELGDSAVYLCASSGGLAGGTNTGELFFGEGSRLTVL.

This clone occurred a few times. This sequence may be a read error, since a much larger clone differs from it by one base. Other DNA sequences within the sample encode an identical CDR3. The gene calls are TRBV2 and TRBJ1-2; the D is unclear. V lost 6 bases, J lost 5 bases, and 7 bases lay in between. CDR3 size: 11 residues. The V gene's germline CDR1 is SNHLY and CDR2 FYNNEI. The CDR3 loop reads CASSVGYGYTF. In nucleotides, the CDR3 is TGTGCCAGCAGCGTAGGGTATGGCTACACCTTC.

This clone appeared a few times. Other DNA sequences of this sample code for an identical CDR3. The V and J genes are TRBV18 and TRBJ1-1, with unresolved D. The CDR3 has 12 residues. Germline CDR1 and CDR2: KGHSH and LQKENI. Trimming left V 4 bases short and J 6 bases short, with 9 bases between. DNA for the CDR3: TGTGCCAGCTCACGAGCGGGCTCTGAAGCTTTCTTT. Translating it yields CASSRAGSEAFF.

The chain carries TRBV5-4 and TRBJ2-7; the D gene is possibly TRBD2 (7 bases). This CDR3 has 15 amino acids. From germline, CDR1 is SGHNT and CDR2 YYREEE (reference sequence). Between the trimmed V and J ends, which lost 5 bases and 0 bases, there was a span of 15 bases. The CDR3 loop is CASRPGEGTSYEQYF. The DNA for the CDR3 is TGTGCCAGCAGACCAGGGGAGGGGACCTCCTACGAGCAGTACTTC.

This rearrangement joins TRBV19 to TRBJ2-1; 9 positions agree with TRBD2. Losses at the gene ends were 7 bases for V and 6 bases for J; bases not matched to a gene: 13. This CDR3 has 16 residues. The germline V gene encodes CDR1 LNHDA and CDR2 SQIVND (reference sequence). This CDR3 reads CASIRSSGILGNEQFF. CDR3 bases: TGTGCCAGTATTCGGTCTAGCGGGATTCTGGGCAATGAGCAGTTCTTC.

The chain employs TRBV10-2 and TRBJ2-5; 7 bases map to TRBD2. From germline, CDR1 is WSHSY and CDR2 SAAADI. The CDR3 sequence is 16 residues long. V trimming: 2 bases; J trimming: 2 bases; junction bases outside the gene matches: 8. The DNA of the CDR3 is TGCGCCAGCAGTGAGGTAGCGGGTGTGGGTCAAGAGACCCAGTACTTC. Translated, it gives CASSEVAGVGQETQYF.

This clone appeared many times. The V gene is TRBV6-6, the J gene TRBJ1-5; the match to TRBD1 covers 7 bases. CDR3 length: 14 residues. Germline V gives CDR1 MNHNY, CDR2 SVGAGI (reference sequence). V gave up 6 bases and J gave up 3 bases; unmatched junction bases: 5. The CDR3 coding sequence is TGTGCCAGCAGGAGGGGACAGAACAATCAGCCCCAGCATTTT. Translated, it gives CASRRGQNNQPQHF.

The chain has TRBV9 and TRBJ2-5; the D gene is possibly TRBD2 (6 bases). Germline lookup yields CDR1 SGDLS and CDR2 YYNGEE. The CDR3 is 14 residues long. The V end was cut by 0 bases, the J end by 0 bases, with 6 bases between. The CDR3 loop reads CASSVGDYQETQYF. The CDR3 region has the DNA TGTGCCAGCAGCGTAGGGGACTACCAAGAGACCCAGTACTTC.

The V gene is TRBV7-7, the J gene TRBJ2-7, with TRBD1 matching over 8 bases. Trimming at V came to 2 bases and at J to 0 bases, leaving 3 bases not matched to a gene. The CDR3 totals 15 residues. Germline V lookup: CDR1 SSHAT, CDR2 FNYEAQ (reference sequence). This CDR3 reads CASSLRQGSSYEQYF. CDR3 sequence (DNA): TGTGCCAGCAGCTTACGACAGGGGAGCTCCTACGAGCAGTACTTC.